This TCR beta chain was retrieved from a study of regulatory T cells in long-lasting Graves disease. Study observations and caveats: TRBV28 was favored in persistent disease, as were TRBJ1-2 and TRBJ2-5.

The CDR3 is made up of 14 amino acids. Germline V gene data show CDR1 as SGHNT and CDR2 as YYREEE (reference sequence). V lost 4 bases, J lost 5 bases, and 9 bases stayed unmatched. Libraries of TCR beta came from iRepertoire HTBI primers plus Arm-PCR of CDR3 regions. Via MiXCR, TCRdb re-called the multiplex PCR reads, giving one row per CDR3 protein. The table includes roughly 260,000 distinct CDR3 sequences, 15% to 20% detected once. This clonotype was counted at least ten times. Its antigen is unidentified. As for time point: newly diagnosed GD, antithyroid drugs for less than 3 months. From RNA extracted from PBMCs, the TCR library was made. This sample also appeared in a second study, on T cells in Graves' hyperthyroidism and ophthalmopathy.

The sample here was peripheral blood mononuclear cells (PBMCs), taken at new diagnosis, from a patient treated with antithyroid drugs. The receptor was isolated from a woman aged 25-40 years with Graves disease. V gene TRBV5-4 combines with J gene TRBJ2-7; TRBD1 matches at 7 bases. The chain's CDR3 is CASSPGQDRNEQYF. CDR3 nucleotides: TGTGCCAGCAGCCCCGGACAGGATCGGAACGAGCAGTACTTC.